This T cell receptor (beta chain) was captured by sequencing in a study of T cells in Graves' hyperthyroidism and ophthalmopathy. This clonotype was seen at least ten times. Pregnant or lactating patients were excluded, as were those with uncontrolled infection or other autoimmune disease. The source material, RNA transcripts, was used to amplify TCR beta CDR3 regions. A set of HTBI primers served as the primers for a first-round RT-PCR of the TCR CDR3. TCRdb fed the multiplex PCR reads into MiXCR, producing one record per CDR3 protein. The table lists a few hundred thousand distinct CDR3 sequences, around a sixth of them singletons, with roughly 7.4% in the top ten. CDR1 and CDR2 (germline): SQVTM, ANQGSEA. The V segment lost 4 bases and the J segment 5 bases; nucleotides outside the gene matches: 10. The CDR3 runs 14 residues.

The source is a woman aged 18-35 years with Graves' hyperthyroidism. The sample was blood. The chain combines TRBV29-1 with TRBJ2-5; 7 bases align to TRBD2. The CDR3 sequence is CSVVIGGMGETQYF. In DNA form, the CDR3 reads TGCAGCGTTGTTATCGGGGGGATGGGGGAGACCCAGTACTTC. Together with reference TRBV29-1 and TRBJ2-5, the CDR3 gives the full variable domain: SAVISQKPSRDICQRGTSLTIQCQVDSQVTMMFWYRQQPGQSLTLIATANQGSEATYESGFVIDKFPISRPNLTFSTLTVSNMSPEDSSIYLCSVVIGGMGETQYFGPGTRLLVL.